This T cell receptor beta chain appears in the sequencing data of a study of identical twins. General study results and limits: Conclusions leaned on cross-sectional statistical analysis and did not track the same donors over time. Within cord blood, abundant beta clonotypes carried fewer insertions, but memory repertoires showed no such trend.

After template switching added a universal primer site, the resulting cDNA carried unique molecular identifiers. TCRdb analysed the 5' RACE reads with MiXCR anew, one entry per CDR3 protein. Among approximately 550,000 distinct CDR3 sequences listed, about a fifth were seen once. V gave up 4 bases and J gave up 8 bases, with 17 bases separating them. CDR1 and CDR2 from the germline V gene are SGHRS and YFSETQ. The CDR3 runs to 14 residues. The table lists this clonotype with a few counts. Its antigen is not known. Each donor (without exception) was a healthy Caucasian. These records were also assigned to another study, of yellow fever vaccine responses in identical twins.

The chain carries TRBV5-1 and TRBJ2-3; possible D gene TRBD1, 6 bases. The sample consisted of CD4+ T cells sorted from blood. This clonotype originated in a woman younger than 35 in good health. The CDR3 coding sequence is TGCGCCAGCAGCCCAAGTTCGCAGGGGCCTACGCAGTATTTT. Protein product: CASSPSSQGPTQYF. The full variable domain, completed using reference TRBV5-1 and TRBJ2-3, is KAGVTQTPRYLIKTRGQQVTLSCSPISGHRSVSWYQQTPGQGLQFLFEYFSETQRNKGNFPGRFSGRQFSNSRSEMNVSTLELGDSALYLCASSPSSQGPTQYFGPGTRLTVL.